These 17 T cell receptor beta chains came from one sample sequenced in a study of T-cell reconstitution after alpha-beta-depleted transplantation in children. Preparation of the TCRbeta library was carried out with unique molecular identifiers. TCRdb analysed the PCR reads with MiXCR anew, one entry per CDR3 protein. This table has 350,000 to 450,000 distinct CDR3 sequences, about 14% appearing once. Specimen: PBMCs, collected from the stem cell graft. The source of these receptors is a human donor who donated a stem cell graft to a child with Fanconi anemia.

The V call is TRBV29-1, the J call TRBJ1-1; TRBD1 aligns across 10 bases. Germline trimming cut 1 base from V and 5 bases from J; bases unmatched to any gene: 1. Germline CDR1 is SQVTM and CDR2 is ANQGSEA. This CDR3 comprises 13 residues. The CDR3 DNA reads TGCAGCGTTGAAGGGGGACAGGGGACTGAAGCTTTCTTT. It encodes CSVEGGQGTEAFF.

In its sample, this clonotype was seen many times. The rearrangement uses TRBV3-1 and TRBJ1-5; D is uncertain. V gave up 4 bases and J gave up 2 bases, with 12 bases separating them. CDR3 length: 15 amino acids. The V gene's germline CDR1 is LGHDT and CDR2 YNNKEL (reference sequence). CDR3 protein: CASSLGGQGNQPQHF. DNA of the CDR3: TGTGCCAGCAGCCTCGGAGGGCAGGGCAATCAGCCCCAGCATTTT.

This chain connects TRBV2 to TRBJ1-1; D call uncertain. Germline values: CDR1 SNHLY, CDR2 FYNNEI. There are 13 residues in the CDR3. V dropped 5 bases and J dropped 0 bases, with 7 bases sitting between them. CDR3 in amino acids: CASSYDMNTEAFF. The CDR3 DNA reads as TGTGCCAGCAGTTATGACATGAACACTGAAGCTTTCTTT.

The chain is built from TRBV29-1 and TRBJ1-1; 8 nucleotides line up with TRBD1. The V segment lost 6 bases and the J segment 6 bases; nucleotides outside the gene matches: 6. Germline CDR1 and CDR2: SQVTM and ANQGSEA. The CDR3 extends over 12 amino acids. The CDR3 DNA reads TGCAGCGTGAACGACAGGGGCTCTGAAGCTTTCTTT. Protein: CSVNDRGSEAFF.

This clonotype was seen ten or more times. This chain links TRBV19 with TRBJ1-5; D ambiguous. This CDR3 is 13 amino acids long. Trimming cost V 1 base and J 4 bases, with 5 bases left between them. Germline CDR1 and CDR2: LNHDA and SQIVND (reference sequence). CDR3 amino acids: CASSIGQNQPQHF. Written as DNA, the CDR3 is TGTGCCAGTAGTATAGGACAAAATCAGCCCCAGCATTTT.

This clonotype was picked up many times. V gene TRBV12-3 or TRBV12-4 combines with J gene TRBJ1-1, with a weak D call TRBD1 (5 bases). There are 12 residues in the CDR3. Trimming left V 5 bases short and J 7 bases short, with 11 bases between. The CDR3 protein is CASSLGTNEAFF. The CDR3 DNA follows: TGTGCCAGCAGTCTCGGGACTAATGAAGCTTTCTTT.

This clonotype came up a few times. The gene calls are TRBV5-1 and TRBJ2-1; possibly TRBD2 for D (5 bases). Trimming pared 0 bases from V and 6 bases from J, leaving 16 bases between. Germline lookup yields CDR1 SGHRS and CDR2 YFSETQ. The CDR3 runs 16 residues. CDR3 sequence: CASSLATARAFNEQFF. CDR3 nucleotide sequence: TGCGCCAGCAGCTTGGCCACCGCGCGGGCGTTCAATGAGCAGTTCTTC.

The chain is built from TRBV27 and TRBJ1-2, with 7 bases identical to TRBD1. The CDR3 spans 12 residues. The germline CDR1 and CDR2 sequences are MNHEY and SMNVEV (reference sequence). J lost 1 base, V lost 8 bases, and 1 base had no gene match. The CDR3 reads CASWDSNYGYTF. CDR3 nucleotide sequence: TGTGCCAGCTGGGACAGTAACTATGGCTACACCTTC.

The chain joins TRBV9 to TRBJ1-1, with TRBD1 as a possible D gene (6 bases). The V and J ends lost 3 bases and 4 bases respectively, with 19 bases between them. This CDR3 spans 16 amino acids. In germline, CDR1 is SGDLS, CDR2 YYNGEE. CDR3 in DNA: TGTGCCAGCAGCGCAGAGGGGGGGCTTTTAGGCACTGAAGCTTTCTTT. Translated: CASSAEGGLLGTEAFF.

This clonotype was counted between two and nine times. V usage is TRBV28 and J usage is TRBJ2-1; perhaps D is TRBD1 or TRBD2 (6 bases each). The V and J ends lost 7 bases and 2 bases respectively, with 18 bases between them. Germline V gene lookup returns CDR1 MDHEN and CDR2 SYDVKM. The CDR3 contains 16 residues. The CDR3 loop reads CASTYPAGQTYNEQFF. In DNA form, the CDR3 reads TGTGCCAGCACCTACCCGGCGGGACAAACCTACAATGAGCAGTTCTTC. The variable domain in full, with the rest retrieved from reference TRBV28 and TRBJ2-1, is DVKVTQSSRYLVKRTGEKVFLECVQDMDHENMFWYRQDPGLGLRLIYFSYDVKMKEKGDIPEGYSVSREKKERFSLILESASTNQTSMYLCASTYPAGQTYNEQFFGPGTRLTVL.

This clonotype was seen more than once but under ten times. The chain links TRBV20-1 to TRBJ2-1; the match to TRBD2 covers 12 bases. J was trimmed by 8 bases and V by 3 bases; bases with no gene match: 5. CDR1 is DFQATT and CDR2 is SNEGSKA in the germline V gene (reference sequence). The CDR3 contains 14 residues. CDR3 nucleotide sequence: TGCAGTGCTAGTCCTAGCGGGGGGGCCTATGAGCAGTTCTTC. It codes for CSASPSGGAYEQFF.

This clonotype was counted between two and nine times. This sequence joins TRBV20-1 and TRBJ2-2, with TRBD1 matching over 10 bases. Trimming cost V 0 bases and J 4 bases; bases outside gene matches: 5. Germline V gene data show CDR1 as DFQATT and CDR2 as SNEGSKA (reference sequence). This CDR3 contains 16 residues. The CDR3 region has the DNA TGCAGTGCTAGAGATCTGACAGGGGGCATCACCGGGGAGCTGTTTTTT. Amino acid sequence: CSARDLTGGITGELFF.

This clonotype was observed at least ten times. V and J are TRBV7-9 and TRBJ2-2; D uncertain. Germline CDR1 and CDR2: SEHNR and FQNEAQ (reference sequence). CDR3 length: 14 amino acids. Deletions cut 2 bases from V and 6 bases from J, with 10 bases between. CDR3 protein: CASSLRTGPGELFF. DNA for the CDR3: TGTGCCAGCAGCTTACGTACCGGGCCCGGGGAGCTGTTTTTT.

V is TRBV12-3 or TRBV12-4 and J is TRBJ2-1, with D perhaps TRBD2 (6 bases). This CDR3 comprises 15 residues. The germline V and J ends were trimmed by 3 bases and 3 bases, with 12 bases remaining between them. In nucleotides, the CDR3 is TGTGCCAGCAGTTTGTGGGACTCTTACTACAATGAGCAGTTCTTC. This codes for CASSLWDSYYNEQFF.

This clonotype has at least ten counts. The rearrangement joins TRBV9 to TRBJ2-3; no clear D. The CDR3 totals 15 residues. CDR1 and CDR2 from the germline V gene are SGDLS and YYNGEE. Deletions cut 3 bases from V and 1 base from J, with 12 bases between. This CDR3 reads CASSAIGDGTDTQYF. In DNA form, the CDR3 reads TGTGCCAGCAGCGCCATAGGAGACGGCACAGATACGCAGTATTTT.

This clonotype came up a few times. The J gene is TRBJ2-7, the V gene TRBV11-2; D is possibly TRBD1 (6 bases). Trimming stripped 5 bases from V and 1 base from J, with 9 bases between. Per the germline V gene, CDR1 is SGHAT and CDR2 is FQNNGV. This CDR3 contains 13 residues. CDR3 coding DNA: TGTGCCAGCAGCCACACAGGGTCCTACGAGCAGTACGTC. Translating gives CASSHTGSYEQYV.

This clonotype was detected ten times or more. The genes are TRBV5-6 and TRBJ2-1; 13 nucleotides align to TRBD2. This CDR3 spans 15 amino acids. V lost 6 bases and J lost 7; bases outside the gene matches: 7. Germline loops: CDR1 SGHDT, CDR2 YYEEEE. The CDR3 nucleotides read TGTGCCAGCACCGGACTAGCGGGGGCCAGGAATGAGCAGTTCTTC. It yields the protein CASTGLAGARNEQFF.